These 18 T cell receptor beta chains share one sample of origin, sequenced in a study of post-analysis software for immune sequencing data (dated by TCRdb to the mid-2010s). Findings and caveats that apply to the study as a whole: Significantly higher frequencies in patients than in controls were found for five or six TRBV segments, including TRBV5-6, TRBV5-1 and TRBV20-1.

Libraries were built with PCR. The sequencing machine was an Illumina HiSeq 2500. To reduce PCR and sequencing biases, unique molecular identifiers were built into the TCR beta cDNA libraries. The raw public data were reprocessed by TCRdb itself: fastp quality trimming at Q25, MiXCR clonotype calling, in-frame beta chains only. Rows are combined by CDR3 protein, so each entry shows the most common genes and DNA. This sample comprises some 690,000 distinct CDR3 sequences, 30% of them detected only once. Roughly 0.53% of the sample belongs to the ten largest clones. These receptors lack a known antigen. Sequencing was done on a sample of blood. The receptors were gathered from a girl between 10 and 17 years old with multiple sclerosis.

This clonotype was counted between two and nine times. V usage is TRBV15 and J usage is TRBJ1-2, with a tentative D call TRBD1 (5 bases). The CDR3 loop spans 17 amino acids. In germline, CDR1 is LNHNV, CDR2 YYDKDF (reference sequence). Trimming removed 2 bases at V and 9 bases at J, with 25 bases between. The CDR3 DNA reads TGTGCCACCAGCAGATTTTCAGGGTTGGCAGGCGGATTGAGCTACACCTTC. Translating gives CATSRFSGLAGGLSYTF.

A few counts support this clonotype. The chain is built from TRBV18 and TRBJ2-7, with 10 bases matching TRBD1. CDR3 size: 18 residues. The junction had 14 bases not matched to a gene; V was cut back by 2 bases and J by 4 bases. The germline CDR1 and CDR2 sequences are KGHSH and LQKENI. DNA of the CDR3: TGTGCCAGCTCACCAATCGTTGGGGCACCGGGACAGGGGTACGAGCAGTACTTC. Translation gives CASSPIVGAPGQGYEQYF.

The rearrangement joins TRBV5-4 to TRBJ2-3; TRBD1 is a possible D gene (5 bases). The germline V and J ends were trimmed by 1 base and 4 bases, with 10 bases remaining between them. The germline V gene encodes CDR1 SGHNT and CDR2 YYREEE (reference sequence). The CDR3 loop spans 14 amino acids. The CDR3 is CASSLKGLADTQYF. The CDR3, as DNA: TGTGCCAGCAGCTTGAAGGGGTTAGCAGATACGCAGTATTTT.

This rearrangement joins TRBV6-2 or TRBV6-3 to TRBJ2-1; tentative D call: TRBD1 (5 bases). This CDR3 contains 12 residues. V was shortened by 2 bases and J by 10 bases, with 9 bases between the two germline ends. Germline lookup yields CDR1 MNHEY and CDR2 SVGEGT. The CDR3 spells CASSYTYREQFF. The CDR3 nucleotides read TGTGCCAGCAGTTACACATACAGGGAGCAGTTCTTC.

In regard to this clonotype: One junction end does not reproduce the germline sequence, and a read error may be involved. The chain employs TRBV5-1 and TRBJ2-1; TRBD1 matches at 12 bases. The CDR3 sequence is 18 residues long. Per the germline V gene, CDR1 is SGHRS and CDR2 is YFSETQ. The CDR3 is CASSDGTGGTSSYNERFF. CDR3 nucleotide sequence: TGCGCCAGCAGCGACGGGACAGGGGGCACGAGCTCCTACAATGAGCGGTTCTTC.

In DNA form, the CDR3 reads TGCGCCAGCAGCCCCCTTGAAGTGGGCAGGGGCCACGAGCAGTACTTC. It codes for CASSPLEVGRGHEQYF. This chain links TRBV4-1 with TRBJ2-5; maybe TRBD1 (6 bases). The J call may be incorrect, as the DNA end agrees better with TRBJ2-7. Germline V gives CDR1 MGHRA, CDR2 YSYEKL. The CDR3 totals 16 residues.

This clonotype was counted ten times or more. The J gene is TRBJ2-5, the V gene TRBV29-1, with D perhaps matching TRBD2 (6 bases). Germline V gives CDR1 SQVTM, CDR2 ANQGSEA. V was cut by 4 bases and J by 5 bases, with 14 bases left in between. This CDR3 region has 13 residues. CDR3 region: CSVGSSSEETQYF. The CDR3 coding sequence is TGCAGCGTTGGGTCGTCTAGCGAGGAGACCCAGTACTTC.

The chain employs TRBV10-3 and TRBJ2-7, with TRBD2 matching over 9 bases. The germline V gene encodes CDR1 ENHRY and CDR2 SYGVKD. V shed 4 bases and J 7 bases; nucleotides not matched to a gene: 8. This CDR3 spans 14 amino acids. DNA for the CDR3: TGTGCCATCAGTGGGGTAGCGGGAGCCCGGGAGCAGTACTTC. This codes for CAISGVAGAREQYF.

This clonotype was detected a few times. This chain links TRBV12-3 or TRBV12-4 with TRBJ1-4; D is ambiguous. The CDR3 is made up of 17 amino acids. The V end lost 3 bases, the J end lost 5 bases, and 19 bases lay between the germline ends. The CDR3 region is CASSFPSAGRGNEKLFF. CDR3 sequence (DNA): TGTGCCAGCAGTTTCCCTTCGGCTGGCCGAGGAAATGAAAAACTGTTTTTT.

This clonotype has more than one count but fewer than ten. CDR3 sequence (DNA): TGCGCCAGCAGCCAAGATCCCCGGGAGGGCCGCGAGACCCAGTACTTC. Protein: CASSQDPREGRETQYF. The chain couples TRBV4-3 to TRBJ2-5; 8 nucleotides agree with TRBD2. CDR3 length equals 16 residues. Per the germline V gene, CDR1 is LGHNA and CDR2 is YSLEER. V shed 0 bases, J shed 5 bases, and the junction held 8 bases outside the gene matches.

The gene calls are TRBV12-3 or TRBV12-4 and TRBJ1-2; 7 positions agree with TRBD1. With 6 bases clipped from V and 2 bases from J, the junction kept 6 bases outside the gene matches. The length of the CDR3 is 14 residues. The CDR3 is CASRFEGANYGYTF. The DNA for the CDR3 is TGTGCCAGCAGGTTTGAGGGGGCGAACTATGGCTACACCTTC.

The chain is built from TRBV10-3 and TRBJ2-5, with D unclear. TRBJ2-7 explains the end of the DNA better; the J call may be wrong. The germline gives CDR1 ENHRY, CDR2 SYGVKD. This CDR3 comprises 11 residues. The CDR3 reads CAISEEPEQYF. CDR3 coding DNA: TGTGCCATCAGTGAGGAACCCGAGCAGTACTTC.

This clonotype was counted between two and nine times. This chain connects TRBV4-3 to TRBJ2-5; D is undetermined. Germline CDR1 is LGHNA and CDR2 is YSLEER. The CDR3 contains 17 residues. The ends were cut back, 0 bases at V and 0 bases at J, with 14 bases in the middle. CDR3 DNA: TGCGCCAGCAGCCAAGATTGGGCAGGCAGGTACCAAGAGACCCAGTACTTC. This encodes CASSQDWAGRYQETQYF.

This clonotype was counted a few times. The chain combines TRBV29-1 with TRBJ2-1, with 8 bases identical to TRBD1. V dropped 7 bases and J dropped 8; count of bases not matched to a gene: 7. Germline loops: CDR1 SQVTM, CDR2 ANQGSEA. The CDR3 spans 12 residues. CDR3 sequence (DNA): TGCAGCGCGCGGACAGGGTTGGATGAGCAGTTCTTC. It encodes CSARTGLDEQFF.

This sequence joins TRBV29-1 and TRBJ2-1; TRBD1 might be the D (6 bases). V gave up 6 bases and J gave up 0 bases, with 18 bases separating them. The CDR3 is 16 amino acids. Germline CDR1 is SQVTM and CDR2 is ANQGSEA. The CDR3 DNA is TGCAGCGTCCCCTCAAACACAGGGAACTCCTACAATGAGCAGTTCTTC. The encoded protein is CSVPSNTGNSYNEQFF.

J is TRBJ1-1 and V is TRBV20-1; no clear D gene. CDR1 is DFQATT, CDR2 SNEGSKA, per germline (reference sequence). Deletions cut 3 bases from V and 1 base from J, with 18 bases between. This CDR3 has 16 residues. Written as DNA, the CDR3 is TGCAGTGCTAGGGGAGGCAGGAGTGAGGGGAACACTGAAGCTTTCTTT. Amino acid sequence: CSARGGRSEGNTEAFF.

CDR3 bases: TGCGCCAGCAGCTTGGCCTTGGAGAACACTGAAGCTTTCTTT. Translating gives CASSLALENTEAFF. The chain employs TRBV5-1 and TRBJ1-1, with D uncertain. Trimming cost V 0 bases and J 1 base, with 7 bases left between them. The CDR3 is 14 residues long. Per the germline V gene, CDR1 is SGHRS and CDR2 is YFSETQ.

The rearrangement uses TRBV4-2 and TRBJ2-3, with D tentatively TRBD2 (6 bases). This CDR3 region has 17 residues. V lost 1 base and J 0 bases, leaving 14 bases between the germline ends. The germline V gene has CDR1 LGHNA and CDR2 YNFKEQ. CDR3 loop: CASSQVGTQSSTDTQYF. Written as DNA, the CDR3 is TGTGCCAGCAGCCAAGTGGGGACTCAATCTAGCACAGATACGCAGTATTTT.